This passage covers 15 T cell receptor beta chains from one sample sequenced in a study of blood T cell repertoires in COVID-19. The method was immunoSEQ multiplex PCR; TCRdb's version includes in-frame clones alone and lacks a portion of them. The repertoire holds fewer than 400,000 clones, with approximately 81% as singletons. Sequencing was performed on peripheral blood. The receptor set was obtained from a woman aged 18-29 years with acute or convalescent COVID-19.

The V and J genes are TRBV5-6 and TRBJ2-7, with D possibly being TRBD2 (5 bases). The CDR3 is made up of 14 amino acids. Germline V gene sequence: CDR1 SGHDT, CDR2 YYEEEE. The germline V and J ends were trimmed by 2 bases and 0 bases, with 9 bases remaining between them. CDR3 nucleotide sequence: TGTGCCAGCAGCTTCGGGGATCGCTCCTACGAGCAGTACTTC. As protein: CASSFGDRSYEQYF.

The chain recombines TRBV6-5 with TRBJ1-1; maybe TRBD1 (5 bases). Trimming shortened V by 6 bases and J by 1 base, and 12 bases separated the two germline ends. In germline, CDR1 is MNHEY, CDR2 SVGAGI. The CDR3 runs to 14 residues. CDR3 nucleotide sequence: TGTGCCAGCAGCGATGACAGCCGGAACACTGAAGCTTTCTTT. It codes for CASSDDSRNTEAFF.

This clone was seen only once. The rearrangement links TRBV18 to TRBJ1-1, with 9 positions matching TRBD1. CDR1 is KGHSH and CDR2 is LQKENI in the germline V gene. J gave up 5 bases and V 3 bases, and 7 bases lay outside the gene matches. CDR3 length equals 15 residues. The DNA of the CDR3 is TGTGCCAGCTCACCGGGACAGGGAGGGGGGACTGAAGCTTTCTTT. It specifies CASSPGQGGGTEAFF.

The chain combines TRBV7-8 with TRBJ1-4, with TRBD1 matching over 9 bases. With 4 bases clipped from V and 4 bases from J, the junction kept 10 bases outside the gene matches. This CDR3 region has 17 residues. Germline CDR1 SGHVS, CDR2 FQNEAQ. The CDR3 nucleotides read TGTGCCAGCAGCTCAAGCCGGGACAGGGCCAATAATGAAAAACTGTTTTTT. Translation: CASSSSRDRANNEKLFF.

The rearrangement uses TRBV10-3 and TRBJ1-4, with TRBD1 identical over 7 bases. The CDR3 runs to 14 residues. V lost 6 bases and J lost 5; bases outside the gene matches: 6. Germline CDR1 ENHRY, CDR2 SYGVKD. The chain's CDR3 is CAISPDRRNEKLFF. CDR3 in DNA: TGTGCCATCAGCCCGGACAGGAGAAATGAAAAACTGTTTTTT.

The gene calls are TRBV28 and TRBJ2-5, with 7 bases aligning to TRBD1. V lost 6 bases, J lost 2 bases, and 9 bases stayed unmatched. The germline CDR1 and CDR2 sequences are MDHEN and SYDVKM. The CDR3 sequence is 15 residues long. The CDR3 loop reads CASSISGGRQETQYF. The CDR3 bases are TGTGCCAGCAGCATCTCAGGGGGTAGGCAAGAGACCCAGTACTTC.

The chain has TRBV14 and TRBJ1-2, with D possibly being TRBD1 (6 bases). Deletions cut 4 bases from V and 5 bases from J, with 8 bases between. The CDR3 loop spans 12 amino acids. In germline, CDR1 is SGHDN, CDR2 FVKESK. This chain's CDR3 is CASSRTVYGYTF. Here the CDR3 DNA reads TGTGCCAGCAGCCGGACAGTTTATGGCTACACCTTC.

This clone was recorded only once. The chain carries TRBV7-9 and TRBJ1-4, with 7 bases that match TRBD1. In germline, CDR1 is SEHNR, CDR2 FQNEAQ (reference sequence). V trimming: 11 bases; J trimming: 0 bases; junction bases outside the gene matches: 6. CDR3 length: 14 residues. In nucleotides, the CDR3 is TGTGCCGGACAGGAAATTGCAACTAATGAAAAACTGTTTTTT. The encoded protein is CAGQEIATNEKLFF. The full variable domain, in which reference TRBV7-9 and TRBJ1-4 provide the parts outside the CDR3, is DTGVSQNPRHKITKRGQNVTFRCDPISEHNRLYWYRQTLGQGPEFLTYFQNEAQLEKSRLLSDRFSAERPKGSFSTLEIQRTEQGDSAMYLCAGQEIATNEKLFFGSGTQLSVL.

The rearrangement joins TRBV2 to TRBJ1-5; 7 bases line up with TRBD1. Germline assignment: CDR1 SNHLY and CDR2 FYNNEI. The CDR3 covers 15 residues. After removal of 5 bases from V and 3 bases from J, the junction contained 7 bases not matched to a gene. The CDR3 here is CASSYTDRVNQPQHF. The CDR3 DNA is TGTGCCAGCAGTTACACCGACAGGGTCAATCAGCCCCAGCATTTT.

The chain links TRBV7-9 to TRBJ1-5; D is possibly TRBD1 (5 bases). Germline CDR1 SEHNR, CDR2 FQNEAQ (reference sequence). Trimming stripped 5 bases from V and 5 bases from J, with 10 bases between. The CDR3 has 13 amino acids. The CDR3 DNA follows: TGTGCCAGCAGCGGGTCGGGGGATCAGCCCCAGCATTTT. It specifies CASSGSGDQPQHF.

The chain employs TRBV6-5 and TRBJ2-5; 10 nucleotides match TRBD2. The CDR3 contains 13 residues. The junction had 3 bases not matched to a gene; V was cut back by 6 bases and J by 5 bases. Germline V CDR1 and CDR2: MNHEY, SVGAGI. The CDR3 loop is CASRLAGLETQYF. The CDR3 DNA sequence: TGTGCCAGCAGACTAGCGGGATTGGAGACCCAGTACTTC.

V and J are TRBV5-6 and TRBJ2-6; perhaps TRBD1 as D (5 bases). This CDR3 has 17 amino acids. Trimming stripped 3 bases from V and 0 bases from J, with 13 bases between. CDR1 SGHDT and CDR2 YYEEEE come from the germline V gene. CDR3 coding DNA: TGTGCCAGCAGCTCACCAGGGCGAATCTCTGGGGCCAACGTCCTGACTTTC. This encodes CASSSPGRISGANVLTF.

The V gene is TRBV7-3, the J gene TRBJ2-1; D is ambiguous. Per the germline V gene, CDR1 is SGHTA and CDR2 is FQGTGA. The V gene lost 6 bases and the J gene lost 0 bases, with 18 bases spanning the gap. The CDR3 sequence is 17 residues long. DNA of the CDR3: TGTGCCAGCAGTCGAACCACGGCACAGTCCTCCTACAATGAGCAGTTCTTC. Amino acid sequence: CASSRTTAQSSYNEQFF.

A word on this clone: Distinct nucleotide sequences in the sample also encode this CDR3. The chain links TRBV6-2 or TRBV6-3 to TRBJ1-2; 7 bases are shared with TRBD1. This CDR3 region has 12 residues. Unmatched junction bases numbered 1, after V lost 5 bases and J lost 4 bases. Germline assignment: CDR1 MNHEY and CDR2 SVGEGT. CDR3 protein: CASSRDSYGYTF. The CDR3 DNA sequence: TGTGCCAGCAGTAGGGACAGCTATGGCTACACCTTC.

The CDR3 region is CASSPRLAGGNTQYF. CDR3 in DNA: TGCGCCAGCAGCCCTCGCCTAGCGGGAGGGAATACGCAGTATTTT. V and J are TRBV4-1 and TRBJ2-3, with 12 bases aligning to TRBD2. The CDR3 loop spans 15 amino acids. V shed 4 bases, J shed 7 bases, and the junction held 6 bases outside the gene matches. Germline assignment: CDR1 MGHRA and CDR2 YSYEKL.